Following are 16 T cell receptor beta chains from one sample sequenced in a study of T cells in Graves' hyperthyroidism and ophthalmopathy. RNA transcripts served as the template for amplifying TCR beta CDR3 regions. The HTBI set primed first-round TCR CDR3 RT-PCR. TCRdb re-called the multiplex PCR reads with MiXCR, one entry per CDR3 protein. This sample has approximately 330,000 distinct CDR3 sequences, with approximately 15% found just once. Material: blood. Receptor source: a woman aged 40 to 50 with Graves' ophthalmopathy.

The chain uses TRBV7-6 and TRBJ2-3; TRBD2 matches 7 bases. CDR1 is SGHVS and CDR2 is FNYEAQ in the germline V gene. CDR3 length: 15 residues. V shed 7 bases and J 2 bases; nucleotides not matched to a gene: 9. CDR3 loop: CASTTGGRATDTQYF. The CDR3 nucleotides read TGTGCCAGCACCACGGGTGGGAGGGCCACAGATACGCAGTATTTT.

This clonotype was counted many times. CDR3 residues: CASWKGGGYNEQFF. DNA of the CDR3: TGTGCCAGCTGGAAAGGCGGGGGCTACAATGAGCAGTTCTTC. The V call is TRBV2, the J call TRBJ2-1; 7 bases map to TRBD2. Trimming took 8 bases from V and 3 from J; bases not matched to a gene: 7. This CDR3 has 14 amino acids. The germline V gene has CDR1 SNHLY and CDR2 FYNNEI.

V and J are TRBV20-1 and TRBJ2-4; perhaps TRBD2 as D (5 bases). V dropped 5 bases and J dropped 0 bases, with 11 bases sitting between them. CDR3 length: 14 amino acids. CDR1 DFQATT and CDR2 SNEGSKA come from the germline V gene (reference sequence). The CDR3: CSAGLGRAKNIQYF. For the CDR3, the DNA is TGCAGTGCTGGACTCGGCAGAGCCAAAAACATTCAGTACTTC.

The table lists this clonotype with a few counts. This chain joins TRBV4-2 and TRBJ2-3; TRBD1 agrees at 10 bases. The CDR3 sequence is 17 residues long. V gave up 0 bases and J gave up 0 bases; unmatched junction bases: 3. CDR1 is LGHNA and CDR2 is YNFKEQ in the germline V gene. The CDR3 nucleotides are TGTGCCAGCAGCCAAGATTGGACAGGGGGAAGCACAGATACGCAGTATTTT. Protein: CASSQDWTGGSTDTQYF.

This clonotype came up once. The genes are TRBV19 and TRBJ2-1; unclear D gene. From germline, CDR1 is LNHDA and CDR2 SQIVND (reference sequence). The CDR3 has 14 amino acids. Trimming took off 4 bases at V and 6 bases at J, with 13 bases between the two ends. The CDR3 loop reads CASSRARRSNEQFF. The CDR3 DNA sequence: TGTGCCAGTAGTAGGGCTAGGCGGAGCAATGAGCAGTTCTTC.

This clonotype occurred many times. V and J are TRBV6-1 and TRBJ2-7; perhaps D is TRBD1 or TRBD2 (5 bases each). This CDR3 is built from 14 residues. Trimming left V 6 bases short and J 4 bases short, with 16 bases between. Germline values: CDR1 MNHNS, CDR2 SASEGT. The CDR3 sequence: CASRAPGRQYEQYF. CDR3 bases: TGTGCCAGCAGAGCACCGGGACGGCAATACGAGCAGTACTTC.

This clonotype showed up many times. The chain recombines TRBV24-1 with TRBJ1-2; 8 bases agree with TRBD1. Losses at the gene ends were 3 bases for V and 8 bases for J; bases not matched to a gene: 10. This CDR3 comprises 15 residues. Germline loops: CDR1 KGHDR, CDR2 SFDVKD. The CDR3 coding sequence is TGTGCCACCAGTGATCCGACGCAGGGGGCAGAGGGCTACACCTTC. Residues: CATSDPTQGAEGYTF.

This clonotype was counted at least ten times. V usage is TRBV30 and J usage is TRBJ1-1; no firm D call. The germline V and J ends were trimmed by 0 bases and 2 bases, with 10 bases remaining between them. The germline CDR1 and CDR2 sequences are GTSNPN and SVGIG (reference sequence). CDR3 length equals 14 residues. The CDR3 DNA reads as TGTGCCTGGAGTGTATCCCGCGGAAACACTGAAGCTTTCTTT. It translates to CAWSVSRGNTEAFF.

This clonotype was detected many times. The rearrangement links TRBV11-3 to TRBJ2-1, with 7 bases aligning to TRBD2. V shed 3 bases and J 6 bases; nucleotides not matched to a gene: 11. The CDR3 is made up of 16 amino acids. Per germline, CDR1 SGHNT and CDR2 YENEEA. The CDR3 region has the DNA TGTGCCAGCAGCTTGGGTCCTGCGGGAGTGTTCAATGAGCAGTTCTTC. Translating gives CASSLGPAGVFNEQFF.

The J gene is TRBJ1-3, the V gene TRBV11-3, with D tentatively TRBD1 (5 bases). The V end was cut by 5 bases, the J end by 2 bases, with 10 bases between. The germline gives CDR1 SGHNT, CDR2 YENEEA. CDR3 size: 14 residues. The CDR3 protein is CASSPQGPGNTIYF. For the CDR3, the DNA is TGTGCCAGCAGCCCCCAGGGACCTGGAAACACCATATATTTT.

This clonotype was detected many times. This chain joins TRBV29-1 and TRBJ1-5; 7 nucleotides agree with TRBD1. V lost 6 bases, J lost 6 bases, and 8 bases stayed unmatched. Germline V gene data show CDR1 as SQVTM and CDR2 as ANQGSEA. The CDR3 loop spans 13 amino acids. The CDR3 is CSVRQGGGQPQHF. CDR3 nucleotides: TGCAGCGTCAGACAGGGAGGCGGTCAGCCCCAGCATTTT. The variable domain in full, completed from reference TRBV29-1 and TRBJ1-5, reads SAVISQKPSRDICQRGTSLTIQCQVDSQVTMMFWYRQQPGQSLTLIATANQGSEATYESGFVIDKFPISRPNLTFSTLTVSNMSPEDSSIYLCSVRQGGGQPQHFGDGTRLSIL.

V usage is TRBV7-8 and J usage is TRBJ2-3; TRBD2 agrees at 9 bases. CDR1 and CDR2 from the germline V gene are SGHVS and FQNEAQ. J gave up 2 bases and V 0 bases, and 6 bases lay outside the gene matches. The CDR3 totals 17 residues. The CDR3 region is CASSLAGLAGITDTQYF. The CDR3, as DNA: TGTGCCAGCAGCTTAGCCGGGCTAGCGGGAATCACAGATACGCAGTATTTT.

This clonotype was counted many times. The chain employs TRBV20-1 and TRBJ2-3, with TRBD2 matching 7 bases. Germline V gene sequence: CDR1 DFQATT, CDR2 SNEGSKA (reference sequence). Unmatched junction bases numbered 11, after V lost 6 bases and J lost 2 bases. The CDR3 is 15 amino acids. The CDR3 sequence: CSAPWEGALTDTQYF. The CDR3 nucleotides are TGCAGTGCCCCCTGGGAGGGAGCCCTCACAGATACGCAGTATTTT.

In its sample, this clonotype was seen many times. The CDR3 sequence is CASFPGTNDYGYTF. CDR3 DNA: TGTGCCTCTTTCCCCGGGACAAACGACTATGGCTACACCTTC. The V gene is TRBV30, the J gene TRBJ1-2; maybe TRBD1 (6 bases). The V end lost 7 bases, the J end lost 3 bases, and 18 bases lay between the germline ends. This CDR3 is built from 14 residues. Germline V CDR1 and CDR2: GTSNPN, SVGIG (reference sequence). The complete variable domain, with remaining parts taken from reference TRBV30 and TRBJ1-2, reads SQTIHQWPATLVQPVGSPLSLECTVEGTSNPNLYWYRQAAGRGLQLLFYSVGIGQISSEVPQNLSASRPQDRQFILSSKKLLLSDSGFYLCASFPGTNDYGYTFGSGTRLTVV.

This chain links TRBV20-1 with TRBJ1-4, with a weak D call TRBD1 (5 bases). CDR1 and CDR2 from the germline V gene are DFQATT and SNEGSKA (reference sequence). The CDR3 contains 13 residues. V gave up 4 bases and J gave up 10 bases, with 16 bases separating them. The CDR3 reads CSAIYAGVGKLFF. DNA of the CDR3: TGCAGTGCTATATATGCGGGGGTCGGAAAACTGTTTTTT.

The chain uses TRBV20-1 and TRBJ2-1, with 9 bases fitting TRBD2. J was trimmed by 5 bases and V by 3 bases; bases with no gene match: 8. Germline V CDR1 and CDR2: DFQATT, SNEGSKA (reference sequence). CDR3 length: 15 residues. The CDR3 nucleotides read TGCAGTGCTAGTAATGCGGGAGGGTCTAACAATGAGCAGTTCTTC. Residues: CSASNAGGSNNEQFF.